This T cell receptor beta chain was obtained from a study of blood T cell repertoires in COVID-19. Whole-study context: Sites in the United States, Italy and Spain provided acute and convalescent COVID-19 samples. Sample material is recorded as cDNA or gDNA derived from T cells, B-cell-depleted T cells, or PBMCs.

V lost 4 bases and J lost 3, with 10 bases in between. The CDR3 loop spans 14 amino acids. Per the study methods: By means of reference gene primer amplification, nucleated cell counts were estimated. The assay was immunoSEQ multiplex PCR, and TCRdb's table has in-frame clones only and misses some. V and J calls and clone size are copied from that table; D and trimming were computed from the DNA. The sample holds about 110,000 clones; around 80% are singletons and the top ten take approximately 3.9%. A few counts support this clone. This clonotype originated in a woman older than 75 with acute or convalescent COVID-19. This rearrangement joins TRBV23-1 to TRBJ1-5; D gene uncertain. TRBV23-1 is an ORF for which the function is uncertain. Material for sequencing was peripheral blood. The CDR3 spells CASSPPTHNQPQHF. In DNA, the CDR3 is TGCGCCAGCAGTCCCCCTACTCACAATCAGCCCCAGCATTTT.